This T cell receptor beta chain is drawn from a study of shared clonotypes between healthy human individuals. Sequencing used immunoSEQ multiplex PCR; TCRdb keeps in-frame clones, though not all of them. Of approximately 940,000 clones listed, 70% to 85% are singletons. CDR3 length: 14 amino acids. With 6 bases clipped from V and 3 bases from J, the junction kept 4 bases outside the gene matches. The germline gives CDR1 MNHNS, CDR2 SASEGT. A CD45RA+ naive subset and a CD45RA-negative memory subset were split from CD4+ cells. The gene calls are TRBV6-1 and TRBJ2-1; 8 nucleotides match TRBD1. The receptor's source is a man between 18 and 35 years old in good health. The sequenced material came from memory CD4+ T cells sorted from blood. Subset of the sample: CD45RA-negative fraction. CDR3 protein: CASRTGQVYNEQFF. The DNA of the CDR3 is TGTGCCAGCAGAACGGGACAGGTCTACAATGAGCAGTTCTTC.